This TCR beta chain was identified in a study of breast tumors, draining lymph nodes, adjacent tissues (dated by TCRdb to about 2016). Study-level background: TCR beta repertoires were compared across tumor, adjacent nontumor tissue and axillary lymph nodes obtained from breast cancer patients. In human breast cancer, the study set out to evaluate how tumor, surrounding tissue and draining lymph node repertoires relate to one another and whether T cells may move between these sites.

The axillary draining lymph nodes of breast cancer patients were the source of the lymph node samples. The run used an Illumina HiSeq 2000. Multiplex PCR amplification was used to generate the TCR beta chain libraries. High-throughput sequencing was used to analyze the amplified TCR beta chain products. The public sequencing data were trimmed at Q25 with fastp and processed into clonotypes with MiXCR by TCRdb, which kept only in-frame beta chains. Every entry covers one CDR3 protein and lists the most common genes and DNA from its rows. In this sample the table shows around 230,000 distinct CDR3 sequences, roughly 30% of which occur a single time. Of the sample, approximately 1.4% is held by the ten largest clones. The paper as a whole reports these results and caveats: Tumor and nontumor tissue repertoires were found to be significantly more similar in luminal-like than in basal-like breast cancer. The data were considered consistent with the idea that most tumor T cells come from the lymph node and then expand in tumor tissue. Rather than being directly demonstrated, the conclusion that tumor T cells originate in lymph nodes was presented as consistent with a hypothesis. Tumor T-cell repertoires showed less diversity than lymph node repertoires and more diversity than nontumor tissue repertoires, and tumor T-cell repertoires showed preferential V and J gene usage.

This clonotype was observed many times. The target of this receptor is not known. No much larger clone exists at a distance of one base, and base qualities are not known. The source material was axillary lymph node tissue. The sequence derives from a female donor with breast cancer. Some clones in this sample may be carry-over from other donors' samples.

The sequence in DNA is TGTGCCAGCAGCTTAGGGCGGGGAGAGACCCAGTACTTC. Its protein product is CASSLGRGETQYF. The chain is made from TRBV7-2 and TRBJ2-5; D gene: possibly TRBD2, on 6 matching bases. The CDR3 runs 13 amino acids, cysteine and phenylalanine included. CDR3 DNA is the only sequence kept; it has 39 bases, read in frame from the first base. The germline V gene supplies CDR1 SGHTA and CDR2 FQGNSA. At the junction V is shortened by 1 base and J by 4 bases, with 7 bases in between.